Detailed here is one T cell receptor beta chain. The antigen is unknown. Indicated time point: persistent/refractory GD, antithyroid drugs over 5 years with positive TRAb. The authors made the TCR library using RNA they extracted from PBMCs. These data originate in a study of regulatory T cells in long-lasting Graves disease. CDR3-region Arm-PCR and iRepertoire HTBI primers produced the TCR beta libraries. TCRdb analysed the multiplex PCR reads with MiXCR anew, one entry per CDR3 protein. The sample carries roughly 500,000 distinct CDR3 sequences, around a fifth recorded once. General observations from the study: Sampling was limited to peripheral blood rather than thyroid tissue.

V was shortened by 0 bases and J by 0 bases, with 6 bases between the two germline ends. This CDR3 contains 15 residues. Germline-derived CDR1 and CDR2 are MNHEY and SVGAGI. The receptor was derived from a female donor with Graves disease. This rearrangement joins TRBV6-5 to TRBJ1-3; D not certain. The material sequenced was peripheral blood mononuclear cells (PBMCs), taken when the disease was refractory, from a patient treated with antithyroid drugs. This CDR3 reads CASSYSLTSGNTIYF. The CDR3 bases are TGTGCCAGCAGTTACTCCCTCACCTCTGGAAACACCATATATTTT.